The 21 T cell receptor beta chains in this list originate from one sample, sequenced in a study of OX40 agonist ivuxolimab in advanced cancers. Libraries were constructed by the immunoSEQ multiplex PCR assay. As stored in TCRdb, this immuneACCESS dataset retains in-frame rearrangements with V and J assigned. A fraction of the clones does not appear; measured against another copy, unresolved V genes explain less than half of the discrepancy, and the remainder lacks a known reason. A total of roughly 79,000 clones appear in this sample, roughly 89% of them only once. The ten biggest clones cover 1.5% to 2% of the sample. The sample in question was CD4+ or CD8+ T cells sorted from blood, obtained in a trial of the OX40 agonist ivuxolimab. The receptors derive from an adult with an advanced solid tumor such as melanoma, head and neck, liver or kidney cancer.

The gene calls are TRBV28 and TRBJ2-2; no firm D call. Germline CDR1 is MDHEN and CDR2 is SYDVKM. Trimming removed 5 bases at V and 5 bases at J, with 9 bases between. The CDR3 is 13 amino acids. CDR3 protein: CASSPQQTGELFF. CDR3 DNA sequence: TGTGCCAGCAGTCCTCAACAGACCGGGGAGCTGTTTTTT.

The chain carries TRBV4-1 and TRBJ2-1, with D tentatively TRBD2 (6 bases). Looked up from germline, CDR1 is MGHRA and CDR2 is YSYEKL. The CDR3 spans 11 residues. Trimming left V 4 bases short and J 10 bases short, with 8 bases between. The CDR3 DNA reads TGCGCCAGCAGCCTCGGGGGAGAGCAGTTCTTC. Translating it yields CASSLGGEQFF.

The chain recombines TRBV5-1 with TRBJ2-7; 9 bases match TRBD2. This CDR3 comprises 14 residues. CDR1 is SGHRS and CDR2 is YFSETQ in the germline V gene. Trimming at V came to 0 bases and at J to 7 bases, leaving 5 bases not matched to a gene. CDR3: CASSLEAGGTEQYF. CDR3 coding DNA: TGCGCCAGCAGCTTGGAGGCGGGAGGGACGGAGCAGTACTTC.

The chain joins TRBV19 to TRBJ2-2; 7 positions match TRBD1. Germline V gene sequence: CDR1 LNHDA, CDR2 SQIVND (reference sequence). CDR3 length: 15 residues. V lost 4 bases and J lost 4; bases outside the gene matches: 6. CDR3 protein: CASSTPGQLTGELFF. The CDR3 region has the DNA TGTGCCAGTAGTACCCCGGGACAGCTCACCGGGGAGCTGTTTTTT.

The CDR3 loop reads CASSGARDEQFF. CDR3 DNA: TGTGCCAGCAGCGGGGCCCGAGATGAGCAGTTCTTC. This chain connects TRBV5-6 to TRBJ2-1, with a weak D call TRBD1 (5 bases). V shed 4 bases and J shed 8 bases, with 10 bases lying between them. The CDR3 has 12 residues. Germline V gives CDR1 SGHDT, CDR2 YYEEEE.

The rearrangement uses TRBV18 and TRBJ2-3; D not resolved. Germline CDR1 and CDR2: KGHSH and LQKENI. CDR3 length equals 14 residues. Trimming left V 3 bases short and J 0 bases short, with 7 bases between. The CDR3 DNA sequence: TGTGCCAGCTCACCGTTCGGGAGCACAGATACGCAGTATTTT. Its protein is CASSPFGSTDTQYF.

The rearrangement links TRBV6-6 to TRBJ2-7; no firm D call. Germline CDR1 MNHNY, CDR2 SVGAGI (reference sequence). Trimming shortened V by 8 bases and J by 0 bases, and 8 bases separated the two germline ends. The CDR3 covers 12 residues. CDR3 loop: CASRLNSYEQYF. The CDR3 DNA sequence: TGTGCCAGCCGACTCAACTCCTACGAGCAGTACTTC.

V and J are TRBV5-1 and TRBJ2-3; no clear D. CDR3 size: 14 residues. CDR1 is SGHRS and CDR2 is YFSETQ in the germline V gene. Trimming took off 0 bases at V and 0 bases at J, with 5 bases between the two ends. The CDR3 nucleotides are TGCGCCAGCAGCTTGGCCCAGAGCACAGATACGCAGTATTTT. Amino acid sequence: CASSLAQSTDTQYF.

The rearrangement joins TRBV29-1 to TRBJ2-1, with 10 bases lining up with TRBD2. The CDR3 runs 13 residues. The ends lost 6 bases at V and 7 bases at J; junction bases unmatched: 6. Germline CDR1 and CDR2: SQVTM and ANQGSEA. DNA for the CDR3: TGCAGCGTGTATCTAGCGGGAGTTAATGAGCAGTTCTTC. The encoded protein is CSVYLAGVNEQFF.

The CDR3 is CASSELRAGRGEQYF. CDR3 sequence (DNA): TGTGCCAGCAGTGAACTCCGTGCCGGAAGGGGCGAGCAGTACTTC. The chain combines TRBV6-1 with TRBJ2-7, with D possibly matching TRBD1 (5 bases). Trimming removed 2 bases from V and 6 bases from J, with 17 bases in between. The CDR3 has 15 residues. Germline CDR1 reads MNHNS; CDR2 reads SASEGT.

The V and J genes are TRBV27 and TRBJ2-1, with TRBD2 matching 7 bases. The CDR3 runs 15 residues. Germline V gene lookup returns CDR1 MNHEY and CDR2 SMNVEV (reference sequence). With 5 bases clipped from V and 2 bases from J, the junction kept 6 bases outside the gene matches. The CDR3 region is CASSPRTRPYNEQFF. The CDR3 DNA follows: TGTGCCAGCAGTCCCCGGACTAGACCCTACAATGAGCAGTTCTTC.

The chain uses TRBV27 and TRBJ2-5; 7 nucleotides line up with TRBD2. This CDR3 spans 14 amino acids. Looked up from germline, CDR1 is MNHEY and CDR2 is SMNVEV (reference sequence). V gave up 4 bases and J gave up 5 bases; unmatched junction bases: 7. In nucleotides, the CDR3 is TGTGCCAGCAGTTCCCTGGTTAGCGGGGAGACCCAGTACTTC. Residues: CASSSLVSGETQYF.

V usage is TRBV7-2 and J usage is TRBJ2-1, with TRBD2 matching over 11 bases. This CDR3 has 15 residues. The V gene end was trimmed by 5 bases and the J gene end by 8 bases; junction bases not matched to a gene: 8. Germline values: CDR1 SGHTA, CDR2 FQGNSA. The CDR3 DNA is TGTGCCAGCAGCCCAACTAGCGGGAGATCAGATGAGCAGTTCTTC. Its translation is CASSPTSGRSDEQFF.

The chain uses TRBV10-2 and TRBJ2-1; D is unresolved. The CDR3 consists of 13 residues. Trimming removed 5 bases at V and 8 bases at J, with 13 bases between. CDR1 and CDR2 from the germline V gene are WSHSY and SAAADI. The CDR3 loop reads CASSLGLLDEQFF. For the CDR3, the DNA is TGCGCCAGCAGTTTAGGTCTACTCGATGAGCAGTTCTTC.

The V and J genes are TRBV9 and TRBJ2-1; 7 nucleotides align to TRBD2. The CDR3 sequence is 12 residues long. J lost 9 bases, V lost 4 bases, and 4 bases had no gene match. CDR1 SGDLS and CDR2 YYNGEE come from the germline V gene. The CDR3 bases are TGTGCCAGCAGCCCCACTAGCGTTGAGCAGTTCTTC. It translates to CASSPTSVEQFF. The full variable domain, its missing parts supplied by reference TRBV9 and TRBJ2-1, is DSGVTQTPKHLITATGQRVTLRCSPRSGDLSVYWYQQSLDQGLQFLIQYYNGEERAKGNILERFSAQQFPDLHSELNLSSLELGDSALYFCASSPTSVEQFFGPGTRLTVL.

The count of this clone is one. The chain employs TRBV2 and TRBJ2-3; 8 nucleotides align to TRBD2. Losses at the gene ends were 9 bases for V and 5 bases for J; bases not matched to a gene: 7. The germline V gene has CDR1 SNHLY and CDR2 FYNNEI. The CDR3 totals 13 residues. The CDR3, as DNA: TGTGCCAGTACGGGACTAGGAGGAGATACGCAGTATTTT. Its protein is CASTGLGGDTQYF.

The chain recombines TRBV5-1 with TRBJ2-3; the match to TRBD1 covers 8 bases. The CDR3 is 15 amino acids. Trimming at V came to 3 bases and at J to 0 bases, leaving 3 bases not matched to a gene. Germline CDR1 and CDR2: SGHRS and YFSETQ. The CDR3: CASSSTGASTDTQYF. CDR3 nucleotide sequence: TGCGCCAGCAGCTCGACAGGGGCTAGCACAGATACGCAGTATTTT.

This chain joins TRBV5-1 and TRBJ2-1, with 8 bases that match TRBD2. The CDR3 consists of 15 residues. Per the germline V gene, CDR1 is SGHRS and CDR2 is YFSETQ. Trimming took 1 base from V and 7 from J; bases not matched to a gene: 7. The DNA of the CDR3 is TGCGCCAGCAGCTTGTGGCTAGCGGGTTCGAATGAGCAGTTCTTC. Its translation: CASSLWLAGSNEQFF. The whole variable domain, filled in from reference TRBV5-1 and TRBJ2-1, reads KAGVTQTPRYLIKTRGQQVTLSCSPISGHRSVSWYQQTPGQGLQFLFEYFSETQRNKGNFPGRFSGRQFSNSRSEMNVSTLELGDSALYLCASSLWLAGSNEQFFGPGTRLTVL.

The chain links TRBV4-3 to TRBJ2-1, with TRBD2 identical over 8 bases. Germline trimming cut 8 bases from V and 3 bases from J; bases unmatched to any gene: 12. The CDR3 length is 16 residues. Germline values: CDR1 LGHNA, CDR2 YSLEER. CDR3 sequence (DNA): TGCGCCAGCTCGGTTGCCTTGGGACTAGACTACAATGAGCAGTTCTTC. Its translation is CASSVALGLDYNEQFF.

The V gene is TRBV9, the J gene TRBJ2-3, with 7 nucleotides matching TRBD2. CDR3 length: 16 amino acids. Germline V gene sequence: CDR1 SGDLS, CDR2 YYNGEE. Germline trimming cut 2 bases from V and 0 bases from J; bases unmatched to any gene: 6. This chain's CDR3 is CASSVGSSGSTDTQYF. The CDR3 DNA reads TGTGCCAGCAGCGTTGGCTCTAGCGGTAGCACAGATACGCAGTATTTT. The whole variable domain, remainder taken from reference TRBV9 and TRBJ2-3, is DSGVTQTPKHLITATGQRVTLRCSPRSGDLSVYWYQQSLDQGLQFLIQYYNGEERAKGNILERFSAQQFPDLHSELNLSSLELGDSALYFCASSVGSSGSTDTQYFGPGTRLTVL.

The chain links TRBV9 to TRBJ2-7; D is possibly TRBD1 or TRBD2 (5 bases each). The CDR3 consists of 15 residues. The germline gives CDR1 SGDLS, CDR2 YYNGEE. Trimming pared 6 bases from V and 0 bases from J, leaving 16 bases between. The DNA of the CDR3 is TGTGCCAGCACCGTCGGCGAGGGGAGCTCCTACGAGCAGTACTTC. Its protein is CASTVGEGSSYEQYF.